This section outlines one TCR beta chain sequence together with its context. Original processing methods: From reference gene primer amplification, estimates of nucleated cell counts were derived. Generated by immunoSEQ multiplex PCR, the TCRdb table keeps only in-frame clones and is missing some. The DNA gave D and trimming, while V, J and clone size come from that table. The data contain fewer than 75,000 clones, about 84% of them singletons. This sample stems from a study of blood T cell repertoires in COVID-19. For the study at large: Collection of acute and convalescent COVID-19 samples took place in the United States, Italy and Spain. PBMCs, B-cell-depleted T cells, or T cells were the source of the cDNA or gDNA that made up the material.

The V gene lost 5 bases and the J gene lost 1 base, with 14 bases spanning the gap. Germline lookup yields CDR1 SGHAT and CDR2 FQNNGV. The CDR3 runs 15 residues. V and J are TRBV11-2 and TRBJ2-5; D is possibly TRBD2 (6 bases). What was sequenced was peripheral blood. The receptor was isolated from a human donor in a cohort sampled during active COVID-19. CDR3 sequence reads: CASSDLSSVQETQYF. The CDR3 DNA is TGTGCCAGCAGCGATCTATCTAGCGTCCAAGAGACCCAGTACTTC.